This T cell receptor beta chain was sequenced in a study of T-cell reconstitution after alpha-beta-depleted transplantation in children. The sample holds many counts of this clonotype. Its cognate antigen is unknown. Construction of the TCRbeta library involved unique molecular identifiers. TCRdb recomputed calls from the PCR reads with MiXCR, one row per CDR3 protein. The sample has around 190,000 distinct CDR3 sequences; roughly 6.6% are singletons. V was clipped by 5 bases and J by 3 bases, with 20 bases between them. From germline, CDR1 is MDHEN and CDR2 SYDVKM. The CDR3 covers 16 residues. Overall study results and limits: From newly produced T cells came most of the T-cell counts and diversity one year after transplant. TCRbeta diversity was high at day 60 in some patients (a result of surviving recipient T cells and thymic progenitors). In patients about two months after transplant, alpha-beta T cells reportedly arose from several hundred expanded graft clones.

This TCR was sampled from a boy between 2 and 10 years old with acute lymphoblastic leukemia, due to receive a stem cell transplant. The sequences come from PBMCs, collected before TCRalphabeta/CD19-depleted stem cell transplant. The rearrangement uses TRBV28 and TRBJ2-7; a weak D match, TRBD2 (5 bases). The CDR3 spells CASSASGVPLLYEQYF. The CDR3 nucleotides are TGTGCCAGCAGTGCTTCCGGGGTCCCTTTACTCTACGAGCAGTACTTC.